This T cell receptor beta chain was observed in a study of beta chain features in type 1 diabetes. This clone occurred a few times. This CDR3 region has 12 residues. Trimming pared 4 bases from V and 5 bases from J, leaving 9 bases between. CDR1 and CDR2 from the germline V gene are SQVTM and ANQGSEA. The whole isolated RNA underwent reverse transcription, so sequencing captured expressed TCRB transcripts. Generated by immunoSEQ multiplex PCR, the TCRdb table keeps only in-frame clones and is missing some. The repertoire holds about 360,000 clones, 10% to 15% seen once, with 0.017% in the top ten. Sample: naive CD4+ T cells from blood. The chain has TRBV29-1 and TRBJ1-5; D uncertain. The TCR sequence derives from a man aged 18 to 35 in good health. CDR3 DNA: TGCAGCGTTGGGGCCCCCTATCAGCCCCAGCATTTT. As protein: CSVGAPYQPQHF.